The source of this T cell receptor (beta chain) is a study of OX40 agonist ivuxolimab in advanced cancers. Across the whole study: Ivuxolimab is an agonistic anti-OX40 (CD134) antibody, and patients were treated with it.

The repertoire was sequenced with immunoSEQ multiplex PCR; TCRdb's copy has only in-frame clones and lacks some. The sample records about 82,000 clones, roughly 92% being singletons. Germline trimming cut 0 bases from V and 5 bases from J; bases unmatched to any gene: 7. This CDR3 has 16 residues. Germline CDR1 reads LNHDA; CDR2 reads SQIVND (reference sequence). This chain connects TRBV19 to TRBJ2-1, with 7 nucleotides matching TRBD1. This sample comprised CD4+ or CD8+ T cells sorted from blood, obtained in a trial of the OX40 agonist ivuxolimab. The clonotype was recovered from an adult with an advanced solid tumor such as melanoma, head and neck, liver or kidney cancer. CDR3 loop: CASSIDSPGQNNEQFF. The CDR3 DNA reads as TGTGCCAGTAGTATAGATTCCCCGGGACAGAACAATGAGCAGTTCTTC. Drawing the rest from reference TRBV19 and TRBJ2-1, the complete variable domain is DGGITQSPKYLFRKEGQNVTLSCEQNLNHDAMYWYRQDPGQGLRLIYYSQIVNDFQKGDIAEGYSVSREKKESFPLTVTSAQKNPTAFYLCASSIDSPGQNNEQFFGPGTRLTVL.